These T cell receptor beta chains were read from a single sample in a study of T cell responses to AZD1222 COVID-19 vaccine. Generated by immunoSEQ multiplex PCR, the TCRdb table keeps only in-frame clones and is missing some. The sample shows some 110,000 clones, about 92% of them seen only once. The sample here was peripheral blood, taken on day 0 of AZD1222 vaccination. The receptors were sampled from an adult in good health. Each CDR3 is given with its conserved first and last residue. A D gene is named only where the DNA matches it firmly. The listing skips clone size in some rows; elsewhere it reads once, few, many or a size class.

NA	NA	TRBV10-2	TRBJ1-1	CASSDRANEAFF	TGCGCCAGCAGTGATAGGGCCAATGAAGCTTTCTTT
TRBD1	NA	TRBV14	TRBJ1-3	CASSHFWTGVAGAGNTIYF	TGTGCCAGCAGCCATTTCTGGACAGGGGTCGCCGGGGCTGGAAACACCATATATTTT
NA	NA	TRBV19	TRBJ2-7	CASRASEYSYEQYF	TGTGCCAGTAGGGCTAGCGAATACTCCTACGAGCAGTACTTC
NA	few	TRBV11-2	TRBJ2-1	CASSWSPPDRSSYNEQFF	TGTGCCAGCAGCTGGAGTCCCCCCGATCGGTCCTCCTACAATGAGCAGTTCTTC
NA	once	TRBV7-3	TRBJ2-3	CASSLPRQQQYF	TGTGCCAGCAGCTTACCTCGACAGCAACAGTATTTT
TRBD1	NA	TRBV7-3	TRBJ2-7	CASSKGQLSYEQYF	TGTGCCAGCAGCAAGGGACAGCTTTCGTACGAGCAGTACTTC
NA	NA	TRBV18	TRBJ2-3	CASSPGEAGTDTQYF	TGTGCCAGCTCACCCGGCGAGGCGGGCACAGATACGCAGTATTTT
NA	NA	TRBV3-1/TRBV3-2	TRBJ1-3	CASSHGVKNTIYF	TGTGCCAGCAGCCATGGAGTTAAAAACACCATATATTTT
NA	NA	TRBV3-1/TRBV3-2	TRBJ1-1	CASRFREAGDTEAFF	TGTGCCAGCAGATTTAGGGAGGCCGGGGACACTGAAGCTTTCTTT
NA	NA	TRBV7-6	TRBJ1-2	CASSGQTSYGYTF	TGTGCCAGCAGTGGACAGACTTCCTATGGCTACACCTTC
NA	NA	TRBV19	TRBJ1-5	CASAIWGPQPQHF	TGTGCCAGCGCGATATGGGGCCCTCAGCCCCAGCATTTT
TRBD1	NA	TRBV6-5	TRBJ1-4	CASRLSGTVAEKLFF	TGTGCCAGCAGGCTTTCCGGGACAGTAGCTGAAAAACTGTTTTTT
NA	NA	TRBV9	TRBJ2-1	CASSGRYPYNEQFF	TGTGCCAGCAGCGGCCGTTACCCTTACAATGAGCAGTTCTTC
TRBD1	once	TRBV18	TRBJ2-7	CASSPSLGQLYEQYF	TGTGCCAGCTCACCTTCGTTGGGACAGTTATACGAGCAGTACTTC
TRBD1	NA	TRBV7-9	TRBJ2-1	CASSLPTGDEQFF	TGTGCCAGCAGCTTACCGACAGGGGATGAGCAGTTCTTC
NA	NA	TRBV14	TRBJ1-1	CASSQDWQTNTEAFF	TGTGCCAGCAGCCAAGATTGGCAGACGAACACTGAAGCTTTCTTT
NA	NA	TRBV20-1	TRBJ2-5	CSAKLGETQYF	TGCAGTGCTAAGCTAGGAGAGACCCAGTACTTC